Below are 3 T cell receptor beta chains sequenced from a single sample in a study of CD8+CD57+ T cells in acquired aplastic anemia. TCR beta VDJ combinations and CDR3 sequences were profiled from genomic DNA. A single record per CDR3 protein comes from TCRdb applying MiXCR to the reads. The data hold some 200,000 distinct CDR3 sequences, with 34% observed a single time. The specimen was sorted CD4+, CD8+, or CD8+CD57+ T cells (not recorded which) from PBMCs. These receptors originate from a human donor in good health, serving as a control.

On this clonotype itself: With a much larger clone just one base away, this may be a read error. The chain uses TRBV7-2 and TRBJ1-3, with TRBD1 as a possible D gene (5 bases). The V end was cut by 3 bases, the J end by 2 bases, with 11 bases between. There are 15 residues in the CDR3. The germline V gene has CDR1 SGHTA and CDR2 FQGNSA. CDR3 coding DNA: TGTGCCAGCAGCTTTGACAGAAGAGCTGGAAACACCATATATTTT. This codes for CASSFDRRAGNTIYF.

V and J are TRBV24-1 and TRBJ2-7; D perhaps matches TRBD1 (5 bases). The V end was cut by 5 bases, the J end by 3 bases, with 19 bases between. This CDR3 has 16 amino acids. Germline V gene lookup returns CDR1 KGHDR and CDR2 SFDVKD. The chain's CDR3 is CATSASSLVQGYEQYF. DNA for the CDR3: TGTGCCACCAGTGCCAGCAGTTTAGTTCAGGGCTACGAGCAGTACTTC.

Only a few counts were recorded for this clonotype. The genes are TRBV5-1 and TRBJ2-3; maybe TRBD1 (5 bases). V lost 1 base to trimming and J lost 4 bases, with 19 bases between them. The germline V gene encodes CDR1 SGHRS and CDR2 YFSETQ. CDR3 length equals 17 residues. The CDR3 sequence: CASSLSPLGEPADTQYF. The CDR3 DNA is TGCGCCAGCAGCTTGTCGCCTTTAGGGGAACCGGCAGATACGCAGTATTTT.